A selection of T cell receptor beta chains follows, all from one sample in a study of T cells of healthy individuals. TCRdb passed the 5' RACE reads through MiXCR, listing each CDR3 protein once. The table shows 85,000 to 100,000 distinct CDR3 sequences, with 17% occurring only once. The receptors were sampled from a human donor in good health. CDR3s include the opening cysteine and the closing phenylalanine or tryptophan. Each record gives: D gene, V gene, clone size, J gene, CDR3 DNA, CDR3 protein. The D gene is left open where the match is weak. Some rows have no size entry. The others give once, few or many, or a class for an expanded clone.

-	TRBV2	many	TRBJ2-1	TGTGCCAGCAGTTCAGACACGGGTACCTACAATGAGCAGTTCTTC	CASSSDTGTYNEQFF
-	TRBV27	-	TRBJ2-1	TGTGCCAGCAGTTTGGCAGGGTTCATGAATGAGCAGTTCTTC	CASSLAGFMNEQFF
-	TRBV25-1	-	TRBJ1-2	TGTGCCAGCCCAGACTCTTTTCATGGCTACACCTTC	CASPDSFHGYTF
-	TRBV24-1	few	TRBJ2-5	TGTGCCACCAGTGAGCAAGGGACAATCCAAGAGACCCAGTACTTC	CATSEQGTIQETQYF
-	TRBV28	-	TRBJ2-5	TGTGCCAGCAGTTTATCTCAACGGGGGACCCAGTACTTC	CASSLSQRGTQYF
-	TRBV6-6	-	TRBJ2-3	TGTGCCAGCAGCCGGGACTCGGCAGATACGCAGTATTTT	CASSRDSADTQYF
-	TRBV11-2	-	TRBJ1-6	TGTGCCAGCAGCTTATGGGGGGGAGGTAATTCACCCCTCCACTTT	CASSLWGGGNSPLHF
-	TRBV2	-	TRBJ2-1	TGTGCCAGCAGTGACCAGGACTATCCCATCTACAATGAGCAGTTCTTC	CASSDQDYPIYNEQFF
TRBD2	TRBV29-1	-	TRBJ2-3	TGCAGCGTTAAGGGTCTGGGGGGAGGGCAGGCAGATACGCAGTATTTT	CSVKGLGGGQADTQYF
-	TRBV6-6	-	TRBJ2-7	TGTGCCAGCAGCCGCCTGGGGACCTACGAGCAGTACTTC	CASSRLGTYEQYF
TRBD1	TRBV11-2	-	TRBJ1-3	TGTGCCAGCAGCTTAGGACAGGGCTCTGGAAACACCATATATTTT	CASSLGQGSGNTIYF
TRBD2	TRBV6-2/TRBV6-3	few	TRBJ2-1	TGTGCCAGCAGCCCGGCCGGGACTAGTAAGTTCTTC	CASSPAGTSKFF
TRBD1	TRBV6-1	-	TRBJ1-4	TGTGCCAGCAGCCGCACAGGGGGCGATGAAAAACTGTTTTTT	CASSRTGGDEKLFF
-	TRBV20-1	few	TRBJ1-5	TGCAGTGCAAGAATCCTTCAGGGACAGCCCCAGCATTTT	CSARILQGQPQHF
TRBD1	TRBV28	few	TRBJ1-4	TGTGCCAGCAGTCCCGCCAGACAGGGACGACTGTTTTTT	CASSPARQGRLFF
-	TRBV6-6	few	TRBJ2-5	TGTGCCAGCAGTTACTCCACTACTGGGGAGACCCAGTACTTC	CASSYSTTGETQYF
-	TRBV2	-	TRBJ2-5	TGTGCCAGCAGCAACACCCCCCGGGGGACCCAGTACTTC	CASSNTPRGTQYF
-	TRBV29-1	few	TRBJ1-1	TGCAGCGCAATCCGCGCCAGAGGCACTGAAGCTTTCTTT	CSAIRARGTEAFF
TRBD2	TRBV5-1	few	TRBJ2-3	TGCGCCAGCAGCTTGTTCTCGGGGGGGCAGGCAGATACGCAGTATTTT	CASSLFSGGQADTQYF
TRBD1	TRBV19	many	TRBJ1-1	TGTGCCAGTAGTATAGGGGACAGGGACTTCACTGAAGCTTTCTTT	CASSIGDRDFTEAFF
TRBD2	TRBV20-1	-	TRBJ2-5	TGCAGTGCTAGAGATGGGAGCGGGAAAAGACTAGAGACCCAGTACTTC	CSARDGSGKRLETQYF
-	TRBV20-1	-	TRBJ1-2	TGCAGTGCTAGACTGGTGCTGGAGGGGGGGGACTATGGCTACACCTTC	CSARLVLEGGDYGYTF
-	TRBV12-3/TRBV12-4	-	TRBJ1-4	TGTGCCAGCAGTTTATCCGGGGCGGGAGACGAAAAACTGTTTTTT	CASSLSGAGDEKLFF
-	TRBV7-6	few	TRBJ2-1	TGTGCCAGCAGCTTACCTCCCAGGCCGCCCGGAGAGCAGTTCTTC	CASSLPPRPPGEQFF
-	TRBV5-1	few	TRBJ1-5	TGCGCCAGCAGCTTAGGTAATAGCAATCAGCCCCAGCATTTT	CASSLGNSNQPQHF
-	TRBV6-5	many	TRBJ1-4	TGTGCCAGCAGTTCCCTCTCCGGGCCCGGGGCCAAAAAACTGTTTTTT	CASSSLSGPGAKKLFF
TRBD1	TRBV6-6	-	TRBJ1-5	TGTGCCAGCACAACCCGGGACAGGGGAATGGATCAGCCCCAGCATTTT	CASTTRDRGMDQPQHF
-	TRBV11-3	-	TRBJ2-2	TGTGCCAGCAGCTTATACAAAGGGGAGAACACCGGGGAGCTGTTTTTT	CASSLYKGENTGELFF
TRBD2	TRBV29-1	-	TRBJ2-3	TGCAGCGTGCTACTAGCGGGGGCAGATACGCAGTATTTT	CSVLLAGADTQYF
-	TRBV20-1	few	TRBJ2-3	TGCAGTGCCTACCCTAGCGCGCGATCAACAGATACGCAGTATTTT	CSAYPSARSTDTQYF
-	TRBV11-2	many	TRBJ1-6	TGTGCCAGCAGCTTAGGGCAGGGCTCTAATTCACCCCTCCACTTT	CASSLGQGSNSPLHF
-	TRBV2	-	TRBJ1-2	TGTGCCAGCTTGCGCAACCGCTTAACGGTTGGCTACACCTTC	CASLRNRLTVGYTF
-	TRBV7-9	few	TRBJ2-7	TGTGCCAGCAGCCAAGGAGTTGGATACGAGCAGTACTTC	CASSQGVGYEQYF
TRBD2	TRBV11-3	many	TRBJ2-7	TGTGCCAGCAGCCGACTAGCCGGATCTAACGAGCAGTACTTC	CASSRLAGSNEQYF
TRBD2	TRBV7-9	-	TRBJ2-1	TGTGCCAGCAGCTTACCTTTTCGACTAGCGGGATTCCGGAGTGAGCAGTTCTTC	CASSLPFRLAGFRSEQFF
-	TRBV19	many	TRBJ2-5	TGTGCCAGTAGTATCTGGACTTTCCAAGAGACCCAGTACTTC	CASSIWTFQETQYF
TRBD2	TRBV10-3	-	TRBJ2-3	TGTGCCATCAGTAAGAAACTAGCGGGTACCACAGATACGCAGTATTTT	CAISKKLAGTTDTQYF
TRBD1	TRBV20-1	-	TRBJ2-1	TGCAGTGCTAGAGGTAGGGGGCCAAGGACGAGCTCCTACAATGAGCAGTTCTTC	CSARGRGPRTSSYNEQFF
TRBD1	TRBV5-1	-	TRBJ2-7	TGCGCCAGCAGCTTCGGGACAGGGATTGTCGAGCAGTACTTC	CASSFGTGIVEQYF
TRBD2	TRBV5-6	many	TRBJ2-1	TGTGCCAGCAGCTTGGCGCTAGCGGGAGAGTACAATGAGCAGTTCTTC	CASSLALAGEYNEQFF
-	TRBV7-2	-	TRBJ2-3	TGTGCCAGCAGCTACGACAGGACCACAGATACGCAGTATTTT	CASSYDRTTDTQYF
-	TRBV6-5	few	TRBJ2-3	TGTGCCAGCAGTAGGGCGGCAGATACGCAGTATTTT	CASSRAADTQYF
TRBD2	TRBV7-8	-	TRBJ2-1	TGTGCCAGCAGCTTAGACGTCCCAGGGTGGGGGGGAGTCGGGAATGAGCAGTTCTTC	CASSLDVPGWGGVGNEQFF
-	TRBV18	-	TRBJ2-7	TGTGCCAGCTCACCAAACCTCAGGGTCTCCTACGAGCAGTACTTC	CASSPNLRVSYEQYF
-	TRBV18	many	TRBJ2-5	TGTGCCAGCTCATCAGACTGGCAGACCCAGTACTTC	CASSSDWQTQYF
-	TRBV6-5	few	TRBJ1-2	TGTGCCAGCAGCAAGGGACCGACTAGCTATGGCTACACCTTC	CASSKGPTSYGYTF
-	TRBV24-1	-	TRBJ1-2	TGTGCCACCAGTGATCCAGTCTCCAGGACTGGCTACACCTTC	CATSDPVSRTGYTF
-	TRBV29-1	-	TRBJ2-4	TGCAGCGTTGGGAGCAGGGGAGGGTGGAACATTCAGTACTTC	CSVGSRGGWNIQYF
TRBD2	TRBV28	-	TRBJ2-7	TGTGCCAGCACCCGGCTAGCGGGAGGTTACGAGCAGTACTTC	CASTRLAGGYEQYF
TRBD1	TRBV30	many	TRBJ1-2	TGTGCCTGGGACCAGGGACAGGCCCGGAGCTACACCTTC	CAWDQGQARSYTF
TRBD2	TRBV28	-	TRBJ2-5	TGTGCCAGCAGTTTCCTTTCGGGGGGGAGGGAGACCCAGTACTTC	CASSFLSGGRETQYF
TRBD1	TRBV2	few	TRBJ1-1	TGTGCCAGCAGTCTCATACAGGGGGCCGTTGAAGCTTTCTTT	CASSLIQGAVEAFF